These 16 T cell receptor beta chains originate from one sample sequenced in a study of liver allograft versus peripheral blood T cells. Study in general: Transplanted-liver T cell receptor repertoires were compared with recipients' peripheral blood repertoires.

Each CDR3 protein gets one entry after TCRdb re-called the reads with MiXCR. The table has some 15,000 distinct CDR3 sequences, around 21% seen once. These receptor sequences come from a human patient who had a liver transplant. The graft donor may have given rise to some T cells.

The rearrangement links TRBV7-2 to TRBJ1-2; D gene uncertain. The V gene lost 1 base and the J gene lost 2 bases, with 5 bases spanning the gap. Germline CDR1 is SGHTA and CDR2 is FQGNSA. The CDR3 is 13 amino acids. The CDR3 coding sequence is TGTGCCAGCAGCTTAGAAACGAACTATGGCTACACCTTC. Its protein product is CASSLETNYGYTF.

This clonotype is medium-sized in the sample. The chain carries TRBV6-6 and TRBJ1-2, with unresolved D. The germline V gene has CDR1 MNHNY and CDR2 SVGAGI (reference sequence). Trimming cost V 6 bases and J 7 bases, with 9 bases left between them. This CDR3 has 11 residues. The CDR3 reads CASSPLGGYTF. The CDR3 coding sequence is TGTGCCAGCAGCCCTCTTGGTGGCTACACCTTC.

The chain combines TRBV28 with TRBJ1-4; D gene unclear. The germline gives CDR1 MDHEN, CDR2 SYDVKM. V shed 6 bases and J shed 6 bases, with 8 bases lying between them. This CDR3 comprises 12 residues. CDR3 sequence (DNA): TGTGCCAGCAGCCCTATAGATGAAAAACTGTTTTTT. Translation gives CASSPIDEKLFF.

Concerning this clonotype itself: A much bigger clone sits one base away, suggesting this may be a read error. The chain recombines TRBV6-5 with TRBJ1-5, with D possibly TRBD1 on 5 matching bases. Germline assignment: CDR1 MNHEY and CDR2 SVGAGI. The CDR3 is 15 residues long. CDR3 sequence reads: CASRTNGGSNQPKHF. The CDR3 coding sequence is TGTGCCAGCAGGACCAATGGGGGTAGCAATCAGCCCAAGCATTTT.

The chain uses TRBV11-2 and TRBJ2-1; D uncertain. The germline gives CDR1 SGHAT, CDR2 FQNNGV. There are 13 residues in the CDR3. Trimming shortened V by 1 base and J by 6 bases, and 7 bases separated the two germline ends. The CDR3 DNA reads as TGTGCCAGCAGCTTAGGGCTGCCCAATGAGCAGTTCTTC. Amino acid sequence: CASSLGLPNEQFF.

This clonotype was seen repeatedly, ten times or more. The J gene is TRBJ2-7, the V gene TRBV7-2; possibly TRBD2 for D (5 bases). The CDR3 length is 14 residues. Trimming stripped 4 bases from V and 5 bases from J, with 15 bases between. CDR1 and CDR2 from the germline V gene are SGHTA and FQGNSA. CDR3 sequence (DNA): TGTGCCAGCAGCTCCTATCTTGGGCGGGACGAGCAGTACTTC. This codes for CASSSYLGRDEQYF.

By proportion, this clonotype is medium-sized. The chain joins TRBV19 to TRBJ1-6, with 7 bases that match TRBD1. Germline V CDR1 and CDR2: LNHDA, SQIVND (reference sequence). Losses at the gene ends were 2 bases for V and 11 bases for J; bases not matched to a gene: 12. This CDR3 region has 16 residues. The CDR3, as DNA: TGTGCCAGTAGTATATACGCCCCGGGGACAGAAACACCCCTCCACTTT. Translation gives CASSIYAPGTETPLHF.

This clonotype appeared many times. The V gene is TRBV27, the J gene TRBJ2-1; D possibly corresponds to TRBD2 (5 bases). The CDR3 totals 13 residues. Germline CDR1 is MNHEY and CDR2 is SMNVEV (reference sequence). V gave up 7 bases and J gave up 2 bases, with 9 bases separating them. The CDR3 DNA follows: TGTGCCAGCATGGCCGGGGCCTACAATGAGCAGTTCTTC. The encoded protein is CASMAGAYNEQFF.

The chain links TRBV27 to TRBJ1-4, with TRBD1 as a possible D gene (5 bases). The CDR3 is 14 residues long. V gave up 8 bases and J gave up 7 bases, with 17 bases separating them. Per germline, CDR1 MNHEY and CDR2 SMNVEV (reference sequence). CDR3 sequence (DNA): TGTGCCAGCTCGGATGGGGGGTCGGGTGAAAAACTGTTTTTT. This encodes CASSDGGSGEKLFF. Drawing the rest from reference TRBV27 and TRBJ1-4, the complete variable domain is EAQVTQNPRYLITVTGKKLTVTCSQNMNHEYMSWYRQDPGLGLRQIYYSMNVEVTDKGDVPEGYKVSRKEKRNFPLILESPSPNQTSLYFCASSDGGSGEKLFFGSGTQLSVL.

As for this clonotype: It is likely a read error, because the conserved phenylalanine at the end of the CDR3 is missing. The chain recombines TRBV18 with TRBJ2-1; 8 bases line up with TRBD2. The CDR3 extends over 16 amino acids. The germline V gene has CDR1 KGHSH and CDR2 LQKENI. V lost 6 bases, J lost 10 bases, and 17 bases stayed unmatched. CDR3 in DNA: TGTGCCAGCTCGCCGACTAGCGAACGATCGGGCAAAGAGCAGTTCTCC. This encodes CASSPTSERSGKEQFS.

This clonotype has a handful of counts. CDR3 sequence: CSVEEGRLQHF. CDR3 in DNA: TGCAGCGTTGAAGAGGGGAGGCTCCAGCATTTT. The rearrangement uses TRBV29-1 and TRBJ1-5, with D unclear. Trimming left V 0 bases short and J 12 bases short, with 9 bases between. This CDR3 has 11 residues. CDR1 and CDR2 from the germline V gene are SQVTM and ANQGSEA.

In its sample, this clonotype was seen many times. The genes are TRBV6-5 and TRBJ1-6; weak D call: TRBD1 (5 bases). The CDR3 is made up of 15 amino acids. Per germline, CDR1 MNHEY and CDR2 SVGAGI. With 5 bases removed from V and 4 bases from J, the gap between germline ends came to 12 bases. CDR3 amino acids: CASSRSKGYNSPLHF. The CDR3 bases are TGTGCCAGCAGTCGCTCGAAGGGGTATAATTCACCCCTCCACTTT.

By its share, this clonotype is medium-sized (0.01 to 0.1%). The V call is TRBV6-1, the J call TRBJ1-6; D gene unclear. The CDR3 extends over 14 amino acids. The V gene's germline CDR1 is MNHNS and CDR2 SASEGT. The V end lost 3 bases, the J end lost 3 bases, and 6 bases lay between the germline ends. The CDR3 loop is CASSDISYNSPLHF. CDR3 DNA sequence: TGTGCCAGCAGTGATATAAGCTATAATTCACCCCTCCACTTT.

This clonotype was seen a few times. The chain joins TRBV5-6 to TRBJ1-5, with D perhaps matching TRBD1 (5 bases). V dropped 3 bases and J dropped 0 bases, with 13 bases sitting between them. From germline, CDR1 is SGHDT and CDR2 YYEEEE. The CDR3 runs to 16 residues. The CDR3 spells CASSYGRTYSNQPQHF. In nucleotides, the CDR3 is TGTGCCAGCAGCTACGGACGGACATATAGCAATCAGCCCCAGCATTTT. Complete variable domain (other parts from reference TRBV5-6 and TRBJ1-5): DAGVTQSPTHLIKTRGQQVTLRCSPKSGHDTVSWYQQALGQGPQFIFQYYEEEERQRGNFPDRFSGHQFPNYSSELNVNALLLGDSALYLCASSYGRTYSNQPQHFGDGTRLSIL.

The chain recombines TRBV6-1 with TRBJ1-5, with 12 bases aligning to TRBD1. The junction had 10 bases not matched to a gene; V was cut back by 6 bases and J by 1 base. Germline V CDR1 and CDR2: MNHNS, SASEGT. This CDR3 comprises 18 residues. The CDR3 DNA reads TGTGCCAGCAGCTGGGGACAGGGGGCTCGGGGGAGCAATCAGCCCCAGCATTTT. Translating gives CASSWGQGARGSNQPQHF.

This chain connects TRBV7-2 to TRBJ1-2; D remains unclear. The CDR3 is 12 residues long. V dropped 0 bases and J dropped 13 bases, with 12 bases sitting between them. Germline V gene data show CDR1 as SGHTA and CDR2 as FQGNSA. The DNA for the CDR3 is TGTGCCAGCAGCTTAGCAGACAAAACAGTCACCTTC. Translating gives CASSLADKTVTF.